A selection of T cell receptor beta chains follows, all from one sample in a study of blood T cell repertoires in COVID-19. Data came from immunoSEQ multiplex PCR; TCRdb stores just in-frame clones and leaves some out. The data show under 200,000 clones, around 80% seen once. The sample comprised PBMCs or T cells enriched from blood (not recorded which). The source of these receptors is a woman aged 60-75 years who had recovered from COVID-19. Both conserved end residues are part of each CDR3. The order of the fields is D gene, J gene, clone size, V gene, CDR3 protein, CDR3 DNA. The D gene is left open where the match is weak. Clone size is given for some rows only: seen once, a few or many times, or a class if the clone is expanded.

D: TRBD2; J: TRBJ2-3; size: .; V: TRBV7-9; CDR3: CAHLDGASGGASPDTQYF; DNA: TGTGCCCACCTAGATGGGGCTAGCGGGGGGGCAAGTCCCGATACGCAGTATTTT
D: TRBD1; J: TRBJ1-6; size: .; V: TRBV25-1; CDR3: CASSESGQGNSPLHF; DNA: TGTGCCAGCAGTGAATCGGGACAGGGGAATTCACCCCTCCACTTT
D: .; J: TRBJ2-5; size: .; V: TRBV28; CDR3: CASRIPGQETQYF; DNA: TGTGCCAGCAGGATCCCAGGGCAAGAGACCCAGTACTTC
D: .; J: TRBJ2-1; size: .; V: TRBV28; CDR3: CASGSSYNEQFF; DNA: TGTGCCAGCGGTTCATCCTACAATGAGCAGTTCTTC
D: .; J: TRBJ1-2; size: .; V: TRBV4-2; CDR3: CASSQGKQDYGYTF; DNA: TGTGCCAGCAGCCAAGGGAAGCAGGACTATGGCTACACCTTC
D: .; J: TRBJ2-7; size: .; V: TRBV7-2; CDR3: CASSYSPGDAYEQYF; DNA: TGTGCCAGCAGCTATAGCCCGGGGGATGCCTACGAGCAGTACTTC
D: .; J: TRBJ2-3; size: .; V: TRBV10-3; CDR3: CALKGATSTDTQYF; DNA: TGTGCCCTAAAAGGGGCAACTAGCACAGATACGCAGTATTTT
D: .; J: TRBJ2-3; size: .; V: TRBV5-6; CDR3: CASSLGGAEPQDTQYF; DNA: TGTGCCAGCAGCTTGGGTGGTGCGGAACCACAAGATACGCAGTATTTT
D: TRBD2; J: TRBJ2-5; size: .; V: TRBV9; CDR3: CASSAGLAEETQYF; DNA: TGTGCCAGCAGCGCGGGACTAGCTGAAGAGACCCAGTACTTC
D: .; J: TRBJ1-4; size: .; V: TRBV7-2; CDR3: CASSLSAATNEKLFF; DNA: TGTGCCAGCAGCTTGAGTGCTGCGACTAATGAAAAACTGTTTTTT
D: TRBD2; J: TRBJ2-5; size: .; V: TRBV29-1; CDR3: CSVEGGSQTQYF; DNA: TGCAGCGTTGAGGGAGGGTCCCAGACCCAGTACTTC
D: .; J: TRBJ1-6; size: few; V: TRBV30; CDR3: CAWSTQLNSPLHF; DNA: TGTGCCTGGAGTACCCAACTCAATTCACCCCTCCACTTT
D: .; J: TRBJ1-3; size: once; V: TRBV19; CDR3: CASSRQSSGNTIYF; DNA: TGTGCCAGTAGCCGACAGTCTTCTGGAAACACCATATATTTT
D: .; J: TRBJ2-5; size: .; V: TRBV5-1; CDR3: CASKRYQETQYF; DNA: TGCGCCAGCAAGCGGTACCAAGAGACCCAGTACTTC
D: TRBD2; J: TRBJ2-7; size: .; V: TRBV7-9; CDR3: CASSLSGSGEQYF; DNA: TGTGCCAGCAGCCTAAGCGGGAGTGGCGAGCAGTACTTC
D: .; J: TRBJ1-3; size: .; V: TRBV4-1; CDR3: CASSQEGLISGNTIYF; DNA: TGCGCCAGCAGCCAAGAGGGGCTGATCTCTGGAAACACCATATATTTT
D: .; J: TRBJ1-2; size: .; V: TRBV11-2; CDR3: CASSTRTDYGYTF; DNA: TGTGCCAGCAGCACAAGGACAGACTATGGCTACACCTTC
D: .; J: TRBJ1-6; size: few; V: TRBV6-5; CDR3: CASSYYLREPLHF; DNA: TGTGCCAGCAGTTACTACCTCCGGGAACCCCTCCACTTT
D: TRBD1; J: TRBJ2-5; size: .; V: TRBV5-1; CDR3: CASSPGQAEETQYF; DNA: TGCGCCAGCAGCCCCGGACAGGCCGAAGAGACCCAGTACTTC
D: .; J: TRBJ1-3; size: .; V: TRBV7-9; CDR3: CASSLLSWGAGNTIYF; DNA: TGTGCCAGCAGCTTATTAAGTTGGGGAGCCGGAAACACCATATATTTT
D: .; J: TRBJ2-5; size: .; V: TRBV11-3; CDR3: CASSLVDGGTQYF; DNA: TGTGCCAGCAGCTTAGTCGACGGAGGGACCCAGTACTTC
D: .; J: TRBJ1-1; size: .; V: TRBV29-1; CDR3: CSVRKSGSNTEAFF; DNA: TGCAGCGTTAGGAAGTCAGGCAGCAACACTGAAGCTTTCTTT
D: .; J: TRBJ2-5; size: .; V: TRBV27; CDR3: CASSRGGQETQYF; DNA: TGTGCCAGCAGTAGGGGGGGACAAGAGACCCAGTACTTC
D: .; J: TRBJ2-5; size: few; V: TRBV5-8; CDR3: CASSPDWDFQETQYF; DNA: TGTGCCAGCAGCCCCGACTGGGACTTCCAAGAGACCCAGTACTTC
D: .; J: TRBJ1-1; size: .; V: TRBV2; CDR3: CASRGLEGSAEAFF; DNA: TGTGCCAGCAGGGGCCTTGAGGGCTCGGCTGAAGCTTTCTTT
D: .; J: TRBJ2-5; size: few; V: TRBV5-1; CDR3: CASSEGLRETQYF; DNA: TGCGCCAGCAGCGAAGGACTGAGGGAGACCCAGTACTTC
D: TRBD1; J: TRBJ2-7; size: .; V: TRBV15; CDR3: CATSGVPGTATSYEQYF; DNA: TGTGCCACCAGCGGCGTACCCGGGACAGCAACCTCCTACGAGCAGTACTTC